Included here is one TCR beta chain sequence, with context. Per the original data handling: It was from reference gene primer amplification that nucleated cell counts were estimated. TCRdb's table, derived via immunoSEQ multiplex PCR, lists solely in-frame clones and lacks some. V and J calls and clone size are as listed in that table; D and trimming were resolved from the DNA. The sample lists 75,000 to 100,000 clones; about 84% were seen once. The data derive from a study of blood T cell repertoires in COVID-19. At the level of the study: Material from acute and convalescent COVID-19 was sourced from the United States, Italy and Spain. The cDNA or gDNA used as material had been derived from T cells, B-cell-depleted T cells, or PBMCs.

CDR3 length: 15 residues. Germline V gene data show CDR1 as MNHEY and CDR2 as SVGAGI. The germline V and J ends were trimmed by 0 bases and 2 bases, with 11 bases remaining between them. Sequences were obtained from peripheral blood. V usage is TRBV6-5 and J usage is TRBJ2-7, with D maybe TRBD1 (6 bases). This clonotype was obtained from a man in his sixties with acute or convalescent COVID-19. This chain's CDR3 is CASSYSGTNTYEQYF. In nucleotides, the CDR3 is TGTGCCAGCAGTTACTCGGGGACAAATACCTACGAGCAGTACTTC.